This T cell receptor (beta chain) is drawn from a study of blood T cell repertoires in COVID-19. Sequencing used immunoSEQ multiplex PCR; TCRdb keeps in-frame clones, though not all of them. The sample lists 300,000 to 500,000 clones, 88% occurring once. Germline-derived CDR1 and CDR2 are MNHEY and SVGAGI. The V gene lost 5 bases and the J gene lost 0 bases, with 13 bases spanning the gap. The CDR3 length is 15 residues. The clonotype comes from a woman between 35 and 50 years old with acute COVID-19. The chain couples TRBV6-5 to TRBJ1-2; possibly TRBD1 for D (5 bases). The sequenced sample consisted of PBMCs or T cells enriched from blood (not recorded which). CDR3 DNA sequence: TGTGCCAGCAGTCGGGGGGGGGAATCTAACTATGGCTACACCTTC. The encoded protein is CASSRGGESNYGYTF.